In this sample, the clone carrying this TCR beta chain turned up a few times. Its antigen is unknown. Germline V gene lookup returns CDR1 SGDLS and CDR2 YYNGEE. This CDR3 region has 15 residues. The ends lost 3 bases at V and 4 bases at J; junction bases unmatched: 8. The PCR ran on 60 Vbeta and 13 Jbeta primers. Sequencing was performed with immunoSEQ multiplex PCR; in TCRdb, only in-frame clones are kept and a portion is missing. This table has some 130,000 clones, approximately 77% appearing once. The data were taken from a study of cytomegalovirus exposure and HLA in healthy donors. Study findings and constraints: Reports described diagnosis of cytomegalovirus status by the classifier as highly specific and sensitive. An assumption of roughly uniform sequencing depth across donors underlay the presence/absence analyses. When a later analysis compared HLA-associated TCR beta chains with equally common others, the HLA-associated chains turned out to be more clonally expanded and to have lower generation probabilities. Reportedly, HLA-A and HLA-B alleles of most subjects were accurately predicted from TCR beta.

Sequencing input: PBMCs. This sequence joins TRBV9 and TRBJ1-2, with 8 bases that match TRBD1. This TCR was sampled from a man aged 30 to 39 in good health and CMV-seronegative. DNA of the CDR3: TGTGCCAGCAGCGGCACACACACAGGGGGCTATGGCTACACCTTC. It yields the protein CASSGTHTGGYGYTF.